This T cell receptor (beta chain) was identified in a study of identical twins. Study findings and constraints: Excess sharing between twins was weaker in beta out-of-frame sequences. Twin-shared out-of-frame alpha sequences showed excess low generation probability.

This clonotype was counted at least ten times. Its antigen is as yet unknown. Template switching added a universal primer site; cDNA carried unique molecular identifiers. Using its own MiXCR run on the 5' RACE reads, TCRdb lists one record per CDR3 protein. The sample records roughly 570,000 distinct CDR3 sequences, approximately 9.6% being singletons. The ends were cut back, 6 bases at V and 1 base at J, with 12 bases in the middle. CDR3 length: 14 residues. These data were also reused for a study on yellow fever vaccine responses in identical twins. That report adds: Twins' vaccine T cell response reportedly gave the appearance of partial convergence and partial personalization.

This sequence was found in a woman aged 18-29 years in good health. Sequences were obtained from PBMCs. This chain connects TRBV12-3 or TRBV12-4 to TRBJ2-5; no definite D call. The CDR3 bases are TGTGCCAGCAGCCTTACAGCGACCCAAGAGACCCAGTACTTC. It translates to CASSLTATQETQYF.